This TCR beta chain was identified during a study of Epstein–Barr virus B cells in breast cancer (dated by TCRdb to the early 2020s). At the level of the whole study: Control T cells were expanded by rapid expansion method with irradiated PBMC feeders, soluble OKT3 and IL-2 200 U/ml, collected roughly 10-13 days after stimulation. This single-patient case report examined whether EBV+ B cells infiltrating the tumor shape the T-cell receptor repertoire in triple-negative breast cancer.

Regarding this clonotype: It lacks a known antigen. No per-base quality is available; no much larger clone lies one base away.

On the study overall, not on this receptor specifically: All data came from a single patient described as a first proof of concept, which limits generalization.

Using RNeasy Micro or Mini kits with on-column DNase digestion, RNA was isolated from around 1e5 to 1e6 cultured T cells and then assessed on an Agilent 2100 Bioanalyzer. The library was built by means of 5' RACE. TCR libraries were constructed from RNA using the SMARTer Human TCR a/b Profiling Kit, with the full V(D)J regions of both alpha and beta chains captured. After amplification, the libraries were purified with AMPure XP beads and validated using the DNA 1000 Kit on an Agilent 2100 Bioanalyzer. Sequencing was done on an Illumina MiSeq using the 600-cycle v3 reagent kit, which produced 2 x 300 bp paired-end reads. In the original analysis: MiXCR and VDJTools were used to process the reads, with non-productive clonotypes filtered out and clonotypes collapsed by CDR3 amino acid sequence prior to recalculating frequencies. Matching of CDR3 sequences to the McPAS-TCR database tolerated a Levenshtein distance of 1, and UpSet plots were generated in R using UpSetR. The raw public data were reprocessed by TCRdb itself: fastp quality trimming at Q25, MiXCR clonotype calling, in-frame beta chains only. Entries that share a CDR3 protein sequence are merged under the most common genes and DNA. The V and J calls, along with clone size, are taken from TCRdb and not from the paper's own processing. The sample contains fewer than 2,000 distinct CDR3 sequences, 15% of them found a single time. Together, the top ten hold around 28% of the sample.

Sequencing used tumor-infiltrating lymphocytes expanded in culture. The TCR comes from a woman in her forties with triple-negative breast cancer.

The bases read TGTGCCAGCAGTTACGGCAGGGAGCAGTACTTC. It translates to CASSYGREQYF. The rearranged segments are TRBV6-5 and TRBJ2-7; no D segment can be confidently identified. There are 11 amino acids in the CDR3, from cysteine to phenylalanine inclusive. Only the CDR3 portion is preserved as DNA: 33 bases, with reading frame beginning at the first base. At the junction V is shortened by 2 bases and J by 7 bases, with 6 bases in between. From the germline V gene, CDR1 is MNHEY and CDR2 is SVGAGI.